The 2 T cell receptor beta chains below all came from one sample that was sequenced in a study of metastatic and nonmetastatic thyroid tumors. TCRdb reanalyzed the PCR reads via MiXCR. The sample yields roughly 30,000 clones, 30% seen once. Among the patients, none had received any treatment before thyroid surgery. Sequencing input: blood. The receptors come from a female donor with papillary thyroid cancer or a benign thyroid nodule (not recorded which). Some clones in this sample may be carry-over from other donors' samples.

CDR3 sequence: CSARDRITSSETQYF. In nucleotides, the CDR3 is TGCAGTGCTAGAGATCGTATTACTAGTTCAGAGACCCAGTACTTC. This chain connects TRBV20-1 to TRBJ2-5; tentative D call: TRBD2 (5 bases). Trimming left V 0 bases short and J 4 bases short, with 15 bases between. The CDR3 has 15 amino acids. Germline CDR1 reads DFQATT; CDR2 reads SNEGSKA (reference sequence).

This clone was seen ten or more times. The V and J genes are TRBV27 and TRBJ1-5; D is unresolved. Trimming shortened V by 5 bases and J by 7 bases, and 12 bases separated the two germline ends. Germline V gene sequence: CDR1 MNHEY, CDR2 SMNVEV (reference sequence). The CDR3 is 13 residues long. CDR3 residues: CASSPERTQPQHF. CDR3 bases: TGTGCCAGCAGTCCTGAAAGAACCCAGCCCCAGCATTTT.